This T cell receptor beta chain was profiled in a study of blood T cell repertoires in COVID-19 (dated by TCRdb to the early 2020s). Looking at the study overall: Samples from collaborators originated in the United States, Italy and Spain and spanned both the acute and convalescent phases of COVID-19. A de-identified subject ID, COVID-19 status, age in years and sex were almost always included in the sample metadata. A freely available public database, intended as a resource for researchers studying the immune response to SARS-CoV-2, is where the repertoires were released. Deeply sampled blood TCRbeta repertoires from subjects exposed to, actively infected with, or recovered from COVID-19 were included in the dataset. The material from the prospective study consisted of cDNA or gDNA derived from T cells, B-cell-depleted T cells, or PBMCs. The samples were drawn from the first 160 participants of the ongoing ImmuneRACE study and from over a thousand subjects provided by 6 global collaborators. Where available, HLA class I and class II types were taken from metadata supplied by the sample provider and were not determined by assay-based typing.

From the germline V gene, CDR1 is MDHEN and CDR2 is SYDVKM. The V end loses 5 bases and the J end loses 3 bases, and a stretch of 14 bases separates them. CDR3 length: 15 amino acids, cysteine to phenylalanine. Of all the DNA, just the CDR3 is kept, 45 bases in frame from base 1. A note on this clone: Its cognate antigen has yet to be identified. No clone much larger than this one lies a single base away; base qualities are absent.

TCRbeta CDR3 regions were amplified from genomic DNA by means of the immunoSEQ Assay, a bias-controlled multiplex PCR. Per the original workflow: The number of nucleated cells in each sample was estimated from the amplification of reference gene primers within the assay. Sequence reads were collapsed and filtered to measure the absolute abundance of every unique TCRbeta CDR3 rearrangement. For each sample, productive Simpson clonality was calculated as the square root of Simpson's diversity index over productive rearrangements. TCRdb retrieved this table from immuneACCESS and kept in-frame rearrangements only. Not all clones are present; in checked studies, unresolved V genes account for under half, and no reason is known for the remainder. The DNA gave D and trimming, while V, J and clone size come from that table. Recorded for this sample are about 140,000 clones; 65% to 85% of them occurred a single time. More than 3.5% of the sample is held by the ten biggest clonotypes.

On the study overall, not on this receptor specifically: The quantity of clinical and demographic metadata differed by source and by participant and was supplied without curation.

The collaborating institutions used their own protocols to collect whole blood in K2EDTA tubes. For TCRbeta analysis, collaborators shipped samples in one of three forms: frozen whole blood, isolated PBMCs, or DNA extracted from either of those sample types. This clonotype was sampled from a woman aged 60 to 75 with acute or convalescent COVID-19. The material sequenced was peripheral blood. The rearrangement combines TRBV28 with TRBJ1-5, with an unclear D gene assignment. The CDR3 here reads CASSERRLPNQPQHF. The DNA sequence is given as TGTGCCAGCAGTGAGCGGCGACTGCCCAATCAGCCCCAGCATTTT.